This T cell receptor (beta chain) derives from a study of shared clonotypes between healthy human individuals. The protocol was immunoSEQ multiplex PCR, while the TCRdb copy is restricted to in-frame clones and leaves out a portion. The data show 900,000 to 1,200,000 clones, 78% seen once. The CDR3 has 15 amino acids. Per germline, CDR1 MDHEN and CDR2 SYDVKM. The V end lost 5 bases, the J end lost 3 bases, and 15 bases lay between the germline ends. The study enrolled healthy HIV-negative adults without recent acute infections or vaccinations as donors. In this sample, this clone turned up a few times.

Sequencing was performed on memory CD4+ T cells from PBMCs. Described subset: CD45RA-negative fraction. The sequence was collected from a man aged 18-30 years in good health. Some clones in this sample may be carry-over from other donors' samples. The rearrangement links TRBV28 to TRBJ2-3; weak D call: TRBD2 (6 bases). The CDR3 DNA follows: TGTGCCAGCAGTCCCTTGGGGGGAGCTACAGATACGCAGTATTTT. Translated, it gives CASSPLGGATDTQYF.